The 9 T cell receptor beta chains reported below all come from one sample, sequenced in a study of T cell clusters in autoimmune cytopenias. TRB was amplified by touch-down multiplex PCR, primer pools A and B combined. TCRdb processed the multiplex PCR reads again and assigns one entry to each CDR3 protein, with no DNA. The repertoire table contains approximately 12,000 distinct CDR3 sequences. TRB was amplified from roughly 0.25 ug of peripheral blood genomic DNA per sample. Source material: peripheral blood. These receptors were obtained from a human donor with an autoimmune cytopenia or autoimmune hepatitis (not recorded which).

Measured by frequency, this clonotype is medium-sized. This sequence joins TRBV11-1 and TRBJ2-5; TCRdb's D call, TRBD1, is unchecked because there is no DNA. The germline gives CDR1 SGHAT, CDR2 FQDESV (reference sequence). The CDR3 has 13 amino acids. This CDR3 is CASKGQAEETQYF.

The chain is built from TRBV10-3 and TRBJ2-7; the D gene TCRdb calls, TRBD1, cannot be checked with no DNA. Germline V lookup: CDR1 ENHRY, CDR2 SYGVKD. This CDR3 has 15 residues. The CDR3 sequence is CAISESGQGAREQYF.

J is TRBJ2-5 and V is TRBV30; the TCRdb call, TRBD2, lacks DNA for checking. The CDR3 is 14 amino acids. Germline V gene data show CDR1 as GTSNPN and CDR2 as SVGIG (reference sequence). CDR3 region: CAWSVQTTQETQYF.

The chain couples TRBV15 to TRBJ2-7. The CDR3 is made up of 14 amino acids. The germline gives CDR1 LNHNV, CDR2 YYDKDF (reference sequence). CDR3 sequence: CATSNPVDSYEQYF. Full variable domain (remainder filled in from reference TRBV15 and TRBJ2-7): DAMVIQNPRYQVTQFGKPVTLSCSQTLNHNVMYWYQQKSSQAPKLLFHYYDKDFNNEADTPDNFQSRRPNTSFCFLDIRSPGLGDTAMYLCATSNPVDSYEQYFGPGTRLTVT.

J is TRBJ1-4 and V is TRBV18; with no DNA, the TCRdb D assignment of TRBD1 cannot be verified. The CDR3 has 15 amino acids. Germline CDR1 reads KGHSH; CDR2 reads LQKENI. The CDR3 loop reads CASSPLTGEFEKLFF.

This chain connects TRBV30 to TRBJ1-6. Germline values: CDR1 GTSNPN, CDR2 SVGIG (reference sequence). The CDR3 extends over 14 amino acids. The CDR3 region is CAWGVTSYNSPLHF.

This clonotype counts as medium-sized by frequency. The rearrangement joins TRBV19 to TRBJ2-1; the D gene TCRdb calls, TRBD2, cannot be checked with no DNA. Per germline, CDR1 LNHDA and CDR2 SQIVND (reference sequence). The CDR3 is made up of 15 amino acids. The chain's CDR3 is CASSTGSGTYNEQFF.

By frequency, this clonotype registers medium-sized. V gene TRBV6-5 combines with J gene TRBJ2-3; TCRdb's D call, TRBD1, is unchecked because there is no DNA. The CDR3 sequence is 15 residues long. CDR1 is MNHEY, CDR2 SVGAGI, per germline. CDR3 sequence reads: CASSRGGEFTDTQYF.

V is TRBV18 and J is TRBJ2-2. Germline loops: CDR1 KGHSH, CDR2 LQKENI. The CDR3 length is 13 residues. CDR3 protein: CASTTGFSGELFF.